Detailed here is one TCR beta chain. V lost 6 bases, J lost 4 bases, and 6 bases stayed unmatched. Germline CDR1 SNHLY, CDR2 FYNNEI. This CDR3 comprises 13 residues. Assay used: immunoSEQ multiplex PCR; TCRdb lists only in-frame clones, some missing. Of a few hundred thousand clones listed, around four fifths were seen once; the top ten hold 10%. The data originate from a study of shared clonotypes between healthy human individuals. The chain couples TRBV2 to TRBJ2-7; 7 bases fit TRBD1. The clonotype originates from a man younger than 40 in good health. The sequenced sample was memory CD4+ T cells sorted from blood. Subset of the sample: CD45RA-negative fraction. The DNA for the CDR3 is TGTGCCAGCAGCCCCACACAGGGGTACGAGCAGTACTTC. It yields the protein CASSPTQGYEQYF.